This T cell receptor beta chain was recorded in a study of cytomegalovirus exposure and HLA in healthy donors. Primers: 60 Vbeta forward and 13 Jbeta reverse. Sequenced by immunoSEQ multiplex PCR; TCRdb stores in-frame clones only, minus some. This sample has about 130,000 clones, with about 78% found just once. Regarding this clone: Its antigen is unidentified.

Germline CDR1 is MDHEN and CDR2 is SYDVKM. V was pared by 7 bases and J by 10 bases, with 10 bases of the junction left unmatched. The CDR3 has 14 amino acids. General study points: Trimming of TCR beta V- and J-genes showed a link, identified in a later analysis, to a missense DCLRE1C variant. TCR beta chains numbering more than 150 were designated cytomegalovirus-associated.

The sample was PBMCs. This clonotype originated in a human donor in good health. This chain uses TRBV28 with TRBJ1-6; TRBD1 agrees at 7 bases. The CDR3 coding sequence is TGTGCCAGCACCATGACAGGGTCCTACTCACCCCTCCACTTT. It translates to CASTMTGSYSPLHF.